The T cell receptor beta chain described here comes from a study of early T cells in non-severe SARS-CoV-2 infection. Broader study findings: Missing private and CD4 specificities, VDJdb matching favored anti-spike CD8 responses.

This clonotype was recorded at least ten times. What it binds is not known. TCRdb used MiXCR to reprocess the 5' RACE reads, holding one entry per CDR3 protein. The sample carries tens of thousands of distinct CDR3 sequences, less than 6.5% recorded once. This TCR came from an adult who was a healthcare worker with PCR-confirmed SARS-CoV-2 infection or an uninfected control (not recorded which). This specimen consisted of whole blood, obtained at baseline.

DNA for the CDR3: TGTGCCAGCAGGGCCGGGACAGCCAGCACAGATACGCAGTATTTT. Amino acids: CASRAGTASTDTQYF. The rearrangement uses TRBV12-3 or TRBV12-4 and TRBJ2-3; TRBD1 agrees at 7 bases. J was trimmed by 0 bases and V by 6 bases; bases with no gene match: 6. The length of the CDR3 is 15 residues.